The clone carrying this T cell receptor beta chain has just a few counts. Its specificity is unknown. The CDR3 covers 13 residues. CDR1 and CDR2 from the germline V gene are SGHDN and FVKESK. V lost 4 bases and J lost 4, with 8 bases in between. The data were obtained in a study of identical twins. Template switching supplied a universal primer site; unique molecular identifiers were carried on the cDNA. Each CDR3 protein is one row after TCRdb ran MiXCR on the 5' RACE reads. The table shows under 1 million distinct CDR3 sequences, with 12% occurring only once. Study-level results: Among monozygotic twins, out-of-frame TCR alpha sharing exceeded what models predicted.

This sample also belongs to another study, concerning yellow fever vaccine responses in identical twins.

The J gene is TRBJ1-3, the V gene TRBV14, with no clear D. The clonotype was recovered from a woman aged 18-29 years in good health. Sequencing was carried out using PBMCs. CDR3 nucleotides: TGTGCCAGCAGCCCAGACCCCGGAAACACCATATATTTT. Translated, it gives CASSPDPGNTIYF.